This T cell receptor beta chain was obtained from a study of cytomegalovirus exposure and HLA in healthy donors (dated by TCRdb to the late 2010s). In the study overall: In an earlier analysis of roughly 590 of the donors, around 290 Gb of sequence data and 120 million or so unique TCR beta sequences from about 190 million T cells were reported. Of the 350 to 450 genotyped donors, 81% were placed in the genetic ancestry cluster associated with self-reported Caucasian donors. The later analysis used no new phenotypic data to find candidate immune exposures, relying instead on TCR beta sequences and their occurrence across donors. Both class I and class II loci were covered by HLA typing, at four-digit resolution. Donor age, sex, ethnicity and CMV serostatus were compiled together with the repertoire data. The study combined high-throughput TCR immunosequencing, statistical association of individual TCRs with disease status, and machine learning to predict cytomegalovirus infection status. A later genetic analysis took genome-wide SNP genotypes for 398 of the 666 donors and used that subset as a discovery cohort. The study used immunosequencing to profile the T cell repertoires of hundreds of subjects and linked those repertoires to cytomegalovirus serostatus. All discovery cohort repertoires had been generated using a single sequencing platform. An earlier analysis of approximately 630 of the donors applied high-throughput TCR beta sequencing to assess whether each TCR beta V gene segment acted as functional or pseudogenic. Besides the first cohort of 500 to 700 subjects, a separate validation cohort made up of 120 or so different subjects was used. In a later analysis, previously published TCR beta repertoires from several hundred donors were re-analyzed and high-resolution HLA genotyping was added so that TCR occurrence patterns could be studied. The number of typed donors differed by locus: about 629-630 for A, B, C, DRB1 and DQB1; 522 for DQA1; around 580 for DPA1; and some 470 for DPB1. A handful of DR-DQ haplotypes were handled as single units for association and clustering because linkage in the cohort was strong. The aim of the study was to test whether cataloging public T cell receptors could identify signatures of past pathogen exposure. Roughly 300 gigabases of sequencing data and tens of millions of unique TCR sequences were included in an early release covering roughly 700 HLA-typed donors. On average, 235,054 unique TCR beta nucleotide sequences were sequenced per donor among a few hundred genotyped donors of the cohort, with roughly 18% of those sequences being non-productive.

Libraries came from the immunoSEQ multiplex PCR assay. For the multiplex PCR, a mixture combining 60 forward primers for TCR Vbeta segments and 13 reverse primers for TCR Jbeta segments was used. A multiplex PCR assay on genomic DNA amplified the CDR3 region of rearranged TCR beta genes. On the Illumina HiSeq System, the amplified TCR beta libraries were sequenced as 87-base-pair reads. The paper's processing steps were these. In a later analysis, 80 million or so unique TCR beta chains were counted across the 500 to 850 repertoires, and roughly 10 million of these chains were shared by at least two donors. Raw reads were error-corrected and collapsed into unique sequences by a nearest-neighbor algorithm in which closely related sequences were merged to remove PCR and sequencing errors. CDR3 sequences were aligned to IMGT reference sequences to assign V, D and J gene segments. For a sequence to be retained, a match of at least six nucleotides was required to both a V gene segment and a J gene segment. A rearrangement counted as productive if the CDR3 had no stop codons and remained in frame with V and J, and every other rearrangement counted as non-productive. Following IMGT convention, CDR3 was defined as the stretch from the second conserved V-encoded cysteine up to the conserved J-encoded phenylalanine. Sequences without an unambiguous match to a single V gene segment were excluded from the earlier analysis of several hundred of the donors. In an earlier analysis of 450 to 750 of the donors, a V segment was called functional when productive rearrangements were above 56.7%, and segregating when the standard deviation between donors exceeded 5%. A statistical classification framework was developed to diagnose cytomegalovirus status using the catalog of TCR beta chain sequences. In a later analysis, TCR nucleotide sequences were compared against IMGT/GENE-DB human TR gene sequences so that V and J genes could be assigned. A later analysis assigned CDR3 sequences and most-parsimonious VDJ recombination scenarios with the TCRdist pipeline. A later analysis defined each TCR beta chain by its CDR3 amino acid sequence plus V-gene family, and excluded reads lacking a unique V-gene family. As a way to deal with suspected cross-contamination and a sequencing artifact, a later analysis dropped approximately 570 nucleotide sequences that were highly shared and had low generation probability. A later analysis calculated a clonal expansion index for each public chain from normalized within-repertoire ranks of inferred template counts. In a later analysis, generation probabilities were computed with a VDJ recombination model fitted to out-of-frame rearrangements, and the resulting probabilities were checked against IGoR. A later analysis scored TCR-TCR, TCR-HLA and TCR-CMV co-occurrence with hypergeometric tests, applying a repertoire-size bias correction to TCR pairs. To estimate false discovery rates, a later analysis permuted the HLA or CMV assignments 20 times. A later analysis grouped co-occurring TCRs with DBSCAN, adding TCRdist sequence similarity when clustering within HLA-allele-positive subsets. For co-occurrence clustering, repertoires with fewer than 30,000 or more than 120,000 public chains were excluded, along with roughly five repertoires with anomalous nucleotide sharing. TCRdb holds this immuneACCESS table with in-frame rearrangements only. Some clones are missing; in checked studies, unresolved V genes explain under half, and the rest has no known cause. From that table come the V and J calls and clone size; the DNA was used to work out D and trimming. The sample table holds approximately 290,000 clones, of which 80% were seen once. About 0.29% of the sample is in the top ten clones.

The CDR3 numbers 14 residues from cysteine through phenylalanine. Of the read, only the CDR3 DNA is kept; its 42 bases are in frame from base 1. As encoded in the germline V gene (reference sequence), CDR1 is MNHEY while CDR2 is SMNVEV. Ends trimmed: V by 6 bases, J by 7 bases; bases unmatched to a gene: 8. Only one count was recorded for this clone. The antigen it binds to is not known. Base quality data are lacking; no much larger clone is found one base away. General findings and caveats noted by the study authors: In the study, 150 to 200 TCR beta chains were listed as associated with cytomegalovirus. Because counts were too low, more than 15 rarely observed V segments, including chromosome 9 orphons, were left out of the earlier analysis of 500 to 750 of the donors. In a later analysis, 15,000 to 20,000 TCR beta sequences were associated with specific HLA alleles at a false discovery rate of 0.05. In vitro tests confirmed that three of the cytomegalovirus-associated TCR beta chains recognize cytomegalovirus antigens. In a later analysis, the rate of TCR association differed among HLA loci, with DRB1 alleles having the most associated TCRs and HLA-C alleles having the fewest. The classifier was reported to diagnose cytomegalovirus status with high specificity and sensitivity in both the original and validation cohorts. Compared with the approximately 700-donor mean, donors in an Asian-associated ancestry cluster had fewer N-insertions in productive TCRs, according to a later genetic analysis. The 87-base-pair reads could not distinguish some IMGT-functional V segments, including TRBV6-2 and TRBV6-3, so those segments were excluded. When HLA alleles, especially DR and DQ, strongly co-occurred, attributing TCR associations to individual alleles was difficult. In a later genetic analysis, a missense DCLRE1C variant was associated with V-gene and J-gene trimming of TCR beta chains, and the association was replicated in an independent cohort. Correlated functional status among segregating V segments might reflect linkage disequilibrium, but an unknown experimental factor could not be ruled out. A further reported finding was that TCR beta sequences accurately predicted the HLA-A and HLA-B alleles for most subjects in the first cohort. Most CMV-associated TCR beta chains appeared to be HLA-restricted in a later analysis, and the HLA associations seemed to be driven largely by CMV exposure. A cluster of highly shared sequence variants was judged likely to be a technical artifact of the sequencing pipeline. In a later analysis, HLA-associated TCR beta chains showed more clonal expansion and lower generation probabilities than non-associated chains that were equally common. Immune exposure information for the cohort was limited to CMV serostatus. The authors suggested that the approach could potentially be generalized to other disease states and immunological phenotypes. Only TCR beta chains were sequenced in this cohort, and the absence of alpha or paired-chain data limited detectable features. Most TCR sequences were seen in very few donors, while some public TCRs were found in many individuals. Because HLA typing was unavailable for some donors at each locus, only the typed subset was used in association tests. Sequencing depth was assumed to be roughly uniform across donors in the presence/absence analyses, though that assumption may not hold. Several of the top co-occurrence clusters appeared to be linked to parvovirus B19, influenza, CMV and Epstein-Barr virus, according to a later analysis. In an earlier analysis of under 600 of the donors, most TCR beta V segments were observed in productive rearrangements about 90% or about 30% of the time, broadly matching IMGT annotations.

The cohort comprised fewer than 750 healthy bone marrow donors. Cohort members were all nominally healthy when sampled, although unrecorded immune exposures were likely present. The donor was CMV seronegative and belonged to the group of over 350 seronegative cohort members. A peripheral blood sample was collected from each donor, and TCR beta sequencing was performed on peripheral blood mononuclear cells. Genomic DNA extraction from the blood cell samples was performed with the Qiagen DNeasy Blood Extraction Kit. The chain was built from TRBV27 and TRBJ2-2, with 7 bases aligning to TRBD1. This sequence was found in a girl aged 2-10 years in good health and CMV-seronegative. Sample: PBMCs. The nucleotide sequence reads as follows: TGTGCCAGCAGAATGACAGGGAACGGCGGGGAGCTGTTTTTT. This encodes CASRMTGNGGELFF.